The TCR beta chain under discussion was sequenced for a study of OX40 agonist ivuxolimab in advanced cancers. Background on the study: Patients were dosed intravenously with ivuxolimab at 0.01 to 10 mg/kg every 2 weeks. Those treated in dose escalation had hepatocellular carcinoma, melanoma, renal cell cancer or head and neck cancer.

The CDR3 is made up of 14 amino acids. In germline, CDR1 is ENHRY, CDR2 SYGVKD. After removal of 6 bases from V and 4 bases from J, the junction contained 2 bases not matched to a gene. Comments on this clone: Its antigen is undetermined.

Study outcomes and limitations: Dose levels from 0.1 to 3.0 mg/kg saw CD4+ and CD8+ blood T cells expand clonally by week 6.

Some clones are missing from TCRdb's copy, which holds only in-frame ones; the method was immunoSEQ multiplex PCR. The repertoire has 60,000 to 75,000 clones, 75% to 95% of them found once; the top ten carry more than 0.85%. The sample here was CD4+ or CD8+ T cells sorted from blood, taken in a trial of the OX40 agonist ivuxolimab. The V gene is TRBV10-3, the J gene TRBJ1-5; the match to TRBD1 covers 11 bases. The receptor was derived from an adult with an advanced solid tumor such as melanoma, head and neck, liver or kidney cancer. Here the CDR3 DNA reads TGTGCCATCAGGGACAGGGGGCAAAATCAGCCCCAGCATTTT. Encoded protein: CAIRDRGQNQPQHF.